This T cell receptor (beta chain) was obtained from a study of shared clonotypes between healthy human individuals. V lost 5 bases, J lost 2 bases, and 15 bases lay in between. This CDR3 is built from 15 residues. Germline-derived CDR1 and CDR2 are LNHDA and SQIVND (reference sequence). Findings and caveats of the study: The small donor group covered limited genetic and exposure diversity. Sequencing of the sorted subsets was shown by rarefaction to be incomplete despite large depth.

About this clone: What it binds is unknown.

CD8 cells classed as naive were CD45RO-negative and positively selected for CCR7, excluding terminally differentiated effector memory CD45RA+ cells. The assay was immunoSEQ multiplex PCR, and TCRdb's table has in-frame clones only and misses some. The sample lists about 2,100,000 clones, around 93% occurring once. The rearrangement joins TRBV19 to TRBJ1-1; D is undetermined. This sequence originates from a man between 18 and 35 years old in good health. Some clones in this sample may be carry-over from other donors' samples. Sequenced input: naive CD8+ T cells from PBMCs. The CDR3 here is CASSLFGLTNTEAFF. CDR3 in DNA: TGTGCCAGTAGTCTGTTTGGACTGACAAACACTGAAGCTTTCTTT.